These 3 T cell receptor beta chains came from one sample sequenced in a study of cytomegalovirus exposure and HLA in healthy donors. The PCR contained 60 Vbeta and 13 Jbeta primers. Some clones are missing from TCRdb's copy, which holds only in-frame ones; the method was immunoSEQ multiplex PCR. The sample comprises approximately 100,000 clones, about three fifths of which are singletons, and 3% to 5% rests with the top ten. Sequenced material: PBMCs. These receptors came from a man aged 30-40 years in good health and CMV-seronegative.

The CDR3 protein is CASSLATGGDSSYEQYF. In DNA, the CDR3 is TGTGCCAGCAGCTTAGCGACCGGGGGGGATAGCTCCTACGAGCAGTACTTC. The chain combines TRBV7-9 with TRBJ2-7; 8 bases agree with TRBD2. The CDR3 runs to 17 residues. Germline V gives CDR1 SEHNR, CDR2 FQNEAQ (reference sequence). The ends lost 0 bases at V and 0 bases at J; junction bases unmatched: 7.

This clone has more than one count but fewer than ten. The chain has TRBV7-9 and TRBJ2-5, with 8 nucleotides matching TRBD1. V was pared by 1 base and J by 5 bases, with 9 bases of the junction left unmatched. Germline V CDR1 and CDR2: SEHNR, FQNEAQ (reference sequence). The CDR3 consists of 16 residues. As DNA, the CDR3 is TGTGCCAGCAGCTTAGGGGTTCAGGGGGCCGGGGAGACCCAGTACTTC. Translating gives CASSLGVQGAGETQYF. Together with reference TRBV7-9 and TRBJ2-5, the CDR3 gives the full variable domain: DTGVSQNPRHKITKRGQNVTFRCDPISEHNRLYWYRQTLGQGPEFLTYFQNEAQLEKSRLLSDRFSAERPKGSFSTLEIQRTEQGDSAMYLCASSLGVQGAGETQYFGPGTRLLVL.

The chain links TRBV27 to TRBJ1-1; 7 bases are a match to TRBD1. The CDR3 length is 13 residues. CDR1 MNHEY and CDR2 SMNVEV come from the germline V gene (reference sequence). The trim removed 5 bases at V and 3 bases at J, leaving 3 bases unmatched. The CDR3 DNA follows: TGTGCCAGCAGTGCACAGGGGTACACTGAAGCTTTCTTT. Its translation is CASSAQGYTEAFF.